This is a list of T cell receptor beta chains from one sample in a study of immune evolution from preneoplasia to lung adenocarcinoma. Clones were read by immunoSEQ multiplex PCR, and TCRdb kept only the in-frame ones, dropping some. The sample lists a few thousand clones, 81% occurring once. Material for sequencing was FFPE adjacent normal lung tissue. The receptors here all came from a person aged 65 to 79 with lung adenocarcinoma. CDR3s include the opening cysteine and the closing phenylalanine or tryptophan. A D gene is named only where the DNA matches it firmly. Clone size is given for some rows only: seen once, a few or many times, or a class if the clone is expanded.

J gene: TRBJ2-2
D gene: -
clone size: -
V gene: TRBV7-2
CDR3 protein: CASMRTGYTGELFF
CDR3 DNA: TGTGCCAGCATGAGGACGGGGTACACCGGGGAGCTGTTTTTT

J gene: TRBJ1-4
D gene: TRBD1
clone size: -
V gene: TRBV19
CDR3 protein: CASSRRTGATTNEKLFF
CDR3 DNA: TGTGCCAGTAGTCGTAGGACAGGGGCGACCACTAATGAAAAACTGTTTTTT

J gene: TRBJ1-2
D gene: -
clone size: -
V gene: TRBV19
CDR3 protein: CASSIDTYYSQGTVNYGYTF
CDR3 DNA: TGTGCCAGTAGTATAGATACCTATTATTCTCAGGGGACCGTTAACTATGGCTACACCTTC

J gene: TRBJ2-7
D gene: TRBD1
clone size: -
V gene: TRBV10-2
CDR3 protein: CASSEYPGQDSYEQYF
CDR3 DNA: TGCGCCAGCAGTGAGTATCCGGGACAGGACTCCTACGAGCAGTACTTC

J gene: TRBJ2-7
D gene: -
clone size: -
V gene: TRBV11-2
CDR3 protein: CASSPTNRNLYEQYF
CDR3 DNA: TGTGCCAGCAGTCCGACAAACAGGAACCTCTACGAGCAGTACTTC

J gene: TRBJ2-7
D gene: TRBD1
clone size: once
V gene: TRBV18
CDR3 protein: CASSDPGQGNEQYF
CDR3 DNA: TGTGCCAGCTCGGATCCGGGACAGGGTAACGAGCAGTACTTC

J gene: TRBJ2-5
D gene: -
clone size: -
V gene: TRBV7-9
CDR3 protein: CASSLEMSSEETQYF
CDR3 DNA: TGTGCCAGCAGCTTAGAAATGAGCTCCGAAGAGACCCAGTACTTC

J gene: TRBJ2-1
D gene: TRBD2
clone size: -
V gene: TRBV18
CDR3 protein: CASSLRTSGTYNEQFF
CDR3 DNA: TGTGCCAGCTCCCTACGGACTAGCGGAACTTACAATGAGCAGTTCTTC

J gene: TRBJ2-7
D gene: -
clone size: -
V gene: TRBV28
CDR3 protein: CASSLRYEQYF
CDR3 DNA: TGTGCCAGCAGTTTACGGTACGAGCAGTACTTC

J gene: TRBJ1-1
D gene: -
clone size: -
V gene: TRBV5-1
CDR3 protein: CASAQGFDTEAFF
CDR3 DNA: TGCGCCAGCGCACAGGGTTTCGACACTGAAGCTTTCTTT

J gene: TRBJ2-7
D gene: TRBD2
clone size: few
V gene: TRBV28
CDR3 protein: CASTSGGSLPYEQYF
CDR3 DNA: TGTGCCAGCACCTCTGGCGGGAGTCTGCCCTACGAGCAGTACTTC

J gene: TRBJ1-2
D gene: TRBD1
clone size: few
V gene: TRBV2
CDR3 protein: CASRETGGIGYTF
CDR3 DNA: TGTGCCAGCAGGGAGACAGGGGGCATCGGCTACACCTTC

J gene: TRBJ2-7
D gene: -
clone size: -
V gene: TRBV21-1
CDR3 protein: CASRHTGGQHRGKTYEQYF
CDR3 DNA: TGTGCCAGCAGGCATACAGGAGGCCAACATCGCGGGAAAACCTACGAGCAGTACTTC

J gene: TRBJ1-5
D gene: -
clone size: -
V gene: TRBV5-6
CDR3 protein: CASSLRPASAAQHF
CDR3 DNA: TGTGCCAGCAGCTTACGCCCTGCGTCTGCGGCCCAGCATTTT

J gene: TRBJ2-1
D gene: TRBD2
clone size: once
V gene: TRBV27
CDR3 protein: CASSSTSGRTYNEQFF
CDR3 DNA: TGTGCCAGCAGTTCGACTAGCGGGAGAACCTACAATGAGCAGTTCTTC

J gene: TRBJ2-7
D gene: -
clone size: -
V gene: TRBV29-1
CDR3 protein: CSVSGTVPGEQYF
CDR3 DNA: TGCAGCGTTTCCGGGACGGTTCCGGGGGAGCAGTACTTC

J gene: TRBJ2-7
D gene: -
clone size: -
V gene: TRBV7-2
CDR3 protein: CASSWGGLLTYEQYF
CDR3 DNA: TGTGCCAGCAGCTGGGGGGGCTTACTGACCTACGAGCAGTACTTC

J gene: TRBJ2-1
D gene: TRBD2
clone size: -
V gene: TRBV7-6
CDR3 protein: CASRRTSGGHNEQFF
CDR3 DNA: TGTGCCAGCAGGCGGACTAGCGGGGGGCACAATGAGCAGTTCTTC

J gene: TRBJ2-7
D gene: -
clone size: -
V gene: TRBV4-2
CDR3 protein: CASSQTTGVSYEQYF
CDR3 DNA: TGTGCCAGCAGCCAAACTACCGGGGTCTCCTACGAGCAGTACTTC

J gene: TRBJ1-4
D gene: -
clone size: -
V gene: TRBV9
CDR3 protein: CASSVNGATNEKLFF
CDR3 DNA: TGTGCCAGCAGCGTAAATGGGGCAACTAATGAAAAACTGTTTTTT

J gene: TRBJ1-2
D gene: -
clone size: -
V gene: TRBV7-9
CDR3 protein: CASSLQRQTFYGYTF
CDR3 DNA: TGTGCCAGCAGCTTACAAAGACAGACGTTCTATGGCTACACCTTC

J gene: TRBJ1-3
D gene: TRBD1
clone size: -
V gene: TRBV29-1
CDR3 protein: CSVAGRGRDTIYF
CDR3 DNA: TGCAGCGTTGCGGGCAGGGGGAGAGACACCATATATTTT

J gene: TRBJ1-4
D gene: -
clone size: -
V gene: TRBV4-3
CDR3 protein: CASSQDRREKLFF
CDR3 DNA: TGCGCCAGCAGCCAAGATCGTCGAGAAAAACTGTTTTTT

J gene: TRBJ1-2
D gene: -
clone size: -
V gene: TRBV27
CDR3 protein: CASSFEGNGYTF
CDR3 DNA: TGTGCCAGCAGTTTTGAAGGGAATGGCTACACCTTC

J gene: TRBJ2-1
D gene: -
clone size: -
V gene: TRBV7-3
CDR3 protein: CASSQDSAYNEQFF
CDR3 DNA: TGTGCCAGCAGCCAAGACTCGGCCTACAATGAGCAGTTCTTC

J gene: TRBJ1-1
D gene: -
clone size: -
V gene: TRBV5-1
CDR3 protein: CASSFNSGTEAFF
CDR3 DNA: TGCGCCAGCAGCTTCAACAGTGGCACTGAAGCTTTCTTT

J gene: TRBJ1-1
D gene: -
clone size: -
V gene: TRBV29-1
CDR3 protein: CSVESRGNTEAFF
CDR3 DNA: TGCAGCGTTGAATCGAGAGGGAACACTGAAGCTTTCTTT

J gene: TRBJ2-5
D gene: -
clone size: -
V gene: TRBV5-1
CDR3 protein: CASSPMGTGVQETQYF
CDR3 DNA: TGCGCCAGCAGCCCTATGGGAACAGGAGTTCAAGAGACCCAGTACTTC

J gene: TRBJ2-1
D gene: TRBD1
clone size: -
V gene: TRBV18
CDR3 protein: CASSQQGGPEQFF
CDR3 DNA: TGTGCCAGCTCACAACAGGGGGGCCCTGAGCAGTTCTTC

J gene: TRBJ2-5
D gene: -
clone size: -
V gene: TRBV28
CDR3 protein: CASSFVPYQETQYF
CDR3 DNA: TGTGCCAGCAGTTTTGTGCCGTACCAAGAGACCCAGTACTTC

J gene: TRBJ1-2
D gene: -
clone size: -
V gene: TRBV15
CDR3 protein: CATSKFLDSYGYTF
CDR3 DNA: TGTGCCACCAGCAAATTCTTAGACAGTTATGGCTACACCTTC

J gene: TRBJ2-7
D gene: -
clone size: large
V gene: TRBV27
CDR3 protein: CASSQSQTSYEQYF
CDR3 DNA: TGTGCCAGCAGTCAGTCACAAACCTCCTACGAGCAGTACTTC

J gene: TRBJ1-1
D gene: -
clone size: -
V gene: TRBV27
CDR3 protein: CASNLSGGSITEAFF
CDR3 DNA: TGTGCCAGCAATCTTTCCGGGGGGTCCATAACTGAAGCTTTCTTT

J gene: TRBJ1-1
D gene: -
clone size: few
V gene: TRBV30
CDR3 protein: CAWIGHWGLNTEAFF
CDR3 DNA: TGTGCCTGGATAGGACATTGGGGGTTGAACACTGAAGCTTTCTTT